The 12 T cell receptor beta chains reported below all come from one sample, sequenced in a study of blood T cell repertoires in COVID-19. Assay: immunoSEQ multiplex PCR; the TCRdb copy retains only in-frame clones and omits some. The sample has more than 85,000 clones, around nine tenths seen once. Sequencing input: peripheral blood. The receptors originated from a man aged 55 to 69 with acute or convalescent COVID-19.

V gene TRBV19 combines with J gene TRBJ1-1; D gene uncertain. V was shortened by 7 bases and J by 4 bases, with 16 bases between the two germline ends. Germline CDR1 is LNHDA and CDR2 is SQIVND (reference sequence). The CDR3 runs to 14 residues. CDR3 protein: CASTSLISSTEAFF. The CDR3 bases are TGTGCCAGTACCTCGTTGATCTCGAGCACTGAAGCTTTCTTT.

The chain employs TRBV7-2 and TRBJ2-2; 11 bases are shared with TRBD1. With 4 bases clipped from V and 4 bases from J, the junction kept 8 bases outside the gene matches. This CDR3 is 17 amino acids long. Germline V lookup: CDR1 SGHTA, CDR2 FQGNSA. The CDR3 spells CASSSPGTGGGTGELFF. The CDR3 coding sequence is TGTGCCAGCAGCTCTCCCGGGACAGGGGGTGGCACCGGGGAGCTGTTTTTT.

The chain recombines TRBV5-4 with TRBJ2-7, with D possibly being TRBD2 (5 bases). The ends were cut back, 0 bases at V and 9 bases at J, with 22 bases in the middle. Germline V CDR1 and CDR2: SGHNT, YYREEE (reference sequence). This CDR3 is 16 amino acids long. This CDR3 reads CASSLVGGLETRLQYF. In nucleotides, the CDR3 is TGTGCCAGCAGCTTGGTAGGCGGACTCGAGACTCGCTTGCAGTACTTC.

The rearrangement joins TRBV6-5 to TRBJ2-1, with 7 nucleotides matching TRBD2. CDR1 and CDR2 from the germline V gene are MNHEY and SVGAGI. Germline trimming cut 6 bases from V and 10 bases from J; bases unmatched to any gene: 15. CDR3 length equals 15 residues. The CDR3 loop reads CASRIPGLELHEQFF. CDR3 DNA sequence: TGTGCCAGCAGAATCCCCGGACTAGAGCTTCACGAGCAGTTCTTC.

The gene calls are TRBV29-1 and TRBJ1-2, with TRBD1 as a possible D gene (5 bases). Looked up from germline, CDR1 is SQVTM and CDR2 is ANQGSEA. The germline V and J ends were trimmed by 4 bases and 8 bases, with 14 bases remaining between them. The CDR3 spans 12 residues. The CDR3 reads CSVGVSRGGYTF. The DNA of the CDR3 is TGCAGCGTTGGGGTCTCTCGGGGGGGCTACACCTTC.

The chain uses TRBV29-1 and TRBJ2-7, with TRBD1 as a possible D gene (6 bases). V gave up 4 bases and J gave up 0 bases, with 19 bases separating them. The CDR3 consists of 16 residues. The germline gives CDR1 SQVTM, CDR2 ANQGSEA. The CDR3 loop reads CSVAKVGQGTSYEQYF. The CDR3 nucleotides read TGCAGCGTTGCAAAGGTGGGCCAGGGGACCTCCTACGAGCAGTACTTC.

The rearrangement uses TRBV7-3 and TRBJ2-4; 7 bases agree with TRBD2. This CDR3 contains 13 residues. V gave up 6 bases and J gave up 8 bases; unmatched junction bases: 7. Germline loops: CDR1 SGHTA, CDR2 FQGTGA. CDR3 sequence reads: CASRMAGVDIQYF. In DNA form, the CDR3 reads TGTGCCAGCAGGATGGCGGGAGTGGACATTCAGTACTTC.

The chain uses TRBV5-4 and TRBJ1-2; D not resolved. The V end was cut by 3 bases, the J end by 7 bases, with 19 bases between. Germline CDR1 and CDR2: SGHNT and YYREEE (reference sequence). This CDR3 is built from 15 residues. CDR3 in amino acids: CASSSPDSERSGYTF. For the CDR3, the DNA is TGTGCCAGCAGCTCGCCTGACTCAGAGCGAAGTGGCTACACCTTC. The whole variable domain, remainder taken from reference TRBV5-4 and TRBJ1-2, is ETGVTQSPTHLIKTRGQQVTLRCSSQSGHNTVSWYQQALGQGPQFIFQYYREEENGRGNFPPRFSGLQFPNYSSELNVNALELDDSALYLCASSSPDSERSGYTFGSGTRLTVV.

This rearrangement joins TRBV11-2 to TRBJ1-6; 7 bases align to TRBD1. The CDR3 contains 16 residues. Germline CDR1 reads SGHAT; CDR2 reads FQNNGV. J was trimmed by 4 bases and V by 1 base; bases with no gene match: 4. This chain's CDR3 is CASSLGQGGYNSPLHF. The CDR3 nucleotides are TGTGCCAGCAGCTTAGGACAGGGTGGTTATAATTCACCCCTCCACTTT.

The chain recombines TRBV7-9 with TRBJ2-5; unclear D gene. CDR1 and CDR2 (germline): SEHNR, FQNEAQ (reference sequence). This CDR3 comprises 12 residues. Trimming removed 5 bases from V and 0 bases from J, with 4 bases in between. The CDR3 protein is CASSPYQETQYF. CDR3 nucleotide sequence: TGTGCCAGCAGCCCGTACCAAGAGACCCAGTACTTC.

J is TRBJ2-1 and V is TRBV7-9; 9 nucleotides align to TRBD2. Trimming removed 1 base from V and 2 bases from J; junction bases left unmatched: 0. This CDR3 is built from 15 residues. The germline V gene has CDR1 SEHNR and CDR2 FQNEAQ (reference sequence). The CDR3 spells CASSLGTSAYNEQFF. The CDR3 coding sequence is TGTGCCAGCAGCTTAGGGACTAGCGCCTACAATGAGCAGTTCTTC.

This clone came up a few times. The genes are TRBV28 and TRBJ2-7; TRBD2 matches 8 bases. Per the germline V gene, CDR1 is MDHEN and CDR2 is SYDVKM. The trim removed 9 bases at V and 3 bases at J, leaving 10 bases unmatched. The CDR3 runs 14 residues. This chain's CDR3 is CASKSSGTLYEQYF. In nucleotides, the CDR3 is TGTGCCAGTAAGAGTAGCGGGACGCTCTACGAGCAGTACTTC.